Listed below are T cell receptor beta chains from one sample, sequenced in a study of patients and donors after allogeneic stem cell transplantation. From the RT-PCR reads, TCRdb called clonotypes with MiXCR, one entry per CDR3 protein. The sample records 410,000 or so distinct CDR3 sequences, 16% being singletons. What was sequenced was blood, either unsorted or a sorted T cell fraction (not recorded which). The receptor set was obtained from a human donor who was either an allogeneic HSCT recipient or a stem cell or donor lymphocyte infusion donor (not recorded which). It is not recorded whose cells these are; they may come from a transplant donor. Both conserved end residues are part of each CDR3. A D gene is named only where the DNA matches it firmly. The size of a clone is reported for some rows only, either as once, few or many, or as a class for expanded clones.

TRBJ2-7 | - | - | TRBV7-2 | TGTGCCAGCAGCTCCTCCCGGGACATGATCCAGTACTTC | CASSSSRDMIQYF
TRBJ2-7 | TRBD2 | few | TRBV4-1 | TGCGCCAGCAGCCATCCTACTAGCGGCACCTACGAGCAGTACTTC | CASSHPTSGTYEQYF
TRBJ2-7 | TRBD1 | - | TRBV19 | TGTGCCAGTCGTGAGGGACAGGGGGCCGACGAGCAGTACTTC | CASREGQGADEQYF
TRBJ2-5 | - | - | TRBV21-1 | TGTGCCAGCAGCAAACCTCATCGGGAGCGGGGGCTCCAAGAGACCCAGTACTTC | CASSKPHRERGLQETQYF
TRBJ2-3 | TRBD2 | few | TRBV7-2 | TGTGCCAGCAGCTTAGTTCCGCTAGCGGCCCTAGATACGCAGTATTTT | CASSLVPLAALDTQYF
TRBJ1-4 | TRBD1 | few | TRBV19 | TGTGCCAGTAGCCTCCTCGGACAGGGGATTGAAAAACTGTTTTTT | CASSLLGQGIEKLFF
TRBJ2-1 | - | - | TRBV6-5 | TGTGCCAGCAGTTACGGCGAGTCCTACAATGAGCAGTTCTTC | CASSYGESYNEQFF
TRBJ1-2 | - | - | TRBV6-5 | TGTGCCAGCAGTTACTCGGGGGTACGACTCTATGGCTACACCTTC | CASSYSGVRLYGYTF
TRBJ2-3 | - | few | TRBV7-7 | TGTGCTAGCAGCTTAGGGAGTTGGCCGTCTAGCGCAGATACGCAGTATTTT | CASSLGSWPSSADTQYF
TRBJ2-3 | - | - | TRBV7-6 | TGTGCCAGCAGCTTCGACGAGGCTAATACGCAGTATTTT | CASSFDEANTQYF
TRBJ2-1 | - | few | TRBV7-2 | TGTGCCAGCAGCTTATCTGGGAGGAGGGAGAATGAGCAGTTCTTC | CASSLSGRRENEQFF
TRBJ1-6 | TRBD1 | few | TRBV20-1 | TGCAGTGCGCGCTACGTACAGGGGGCGTCCAATTCACCCCTCCACTTT | CSARYVQGASNSPLHF
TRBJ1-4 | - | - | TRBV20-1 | TGCAGTGTGGCCGGGGGGGAGGTGGGAGAAAAATTGTTTTTT | CSVAGGEVGEKLFF
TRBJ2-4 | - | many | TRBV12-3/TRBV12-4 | TGTGCCAGCAGTTCAGGGCTCGGACAAAACATTCAGTACTTC | CASSSGLGQNIQYF
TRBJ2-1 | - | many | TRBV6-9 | TGTGCCAGCCCGATACCGGGGAAAGGGCAGTTCTTC | CASPIPGKGQFF
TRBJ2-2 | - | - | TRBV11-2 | TGTGCCAGCAGCTACCGAGACTTCGACACCGGGGAGCTGTTTTTT | CASSYRDFDTGELFF
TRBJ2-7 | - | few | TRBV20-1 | TGCAGTGCTAGTGGGACTTCGGTCCCGACCTACGAGCAGTACTTC | CSASGTSVPTYEQYF
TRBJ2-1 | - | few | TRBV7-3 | TGTGCCAGCAGCGGCGTCGCTCGCGATGAGCAGTTCTTC | CASSGVARDEQFF
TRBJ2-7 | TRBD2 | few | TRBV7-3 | TGTGCCAGCAGCCTACTAGCGGGAGACTCCTACGAGCAGTACTTC | CASSLLAGDSYEQYF
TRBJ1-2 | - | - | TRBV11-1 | TGTGCCAGCAGCTTATATGAGGTGTATGGCTACACCTTC | CASSLYEVYGYTF
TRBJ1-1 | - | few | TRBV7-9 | TGTGCCAGCAGCTTAGTCAGGGTATCTGAAGCTTTCTTT | CASSLVRVSEAFF
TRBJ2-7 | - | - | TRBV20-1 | TGCAGTGCTGGATTAACAGGGAGCTCCTACGAGCAGTACTTC | CSAGLTGSSYEQYF
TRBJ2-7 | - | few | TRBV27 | TGTGCCAGCAGTTTATCGGAGGGCGAGTACGAGCAGTACTTC | CASSLSEGEYEQYF
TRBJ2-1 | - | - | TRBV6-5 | TGTGCCAGCAGTTATTTCGCGGGGTCCAGCTCCTACAATGAGCAGTTCTTC | CASSYFAGSSSYNEQFF
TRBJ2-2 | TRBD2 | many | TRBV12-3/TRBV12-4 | TGTGCCAGCATCCGACGTTCCAGCGGGGACGTACCGGGGGAGCTGTTTTTT | CASIRRSSGDVPGELFF
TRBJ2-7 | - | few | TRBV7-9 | TGTGCCAGCAGCTTAGGGCGGACCGAACGGAGGTACTTC | CASSLGRTERRYF
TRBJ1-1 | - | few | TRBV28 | TGTGCCAGCAATGCCCCAGGGGACAAAGCGATCCCAGCTTTCTTT | CASNAPGDKAIPAFF
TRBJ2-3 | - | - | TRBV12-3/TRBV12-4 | TGTGCCAGCAGTTTAGGGCCGGGGCGCACAGATACGCAGTATTTT | CASSLGPGRTDTQYF
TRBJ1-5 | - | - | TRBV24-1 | TGTGCCACCAGTGATTTTTGTGAACTCGTTAGTCAGCCCCAGCATTTT | CATSDFCELVSQPQHF
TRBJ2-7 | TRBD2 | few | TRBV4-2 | TGTGCCAGCAGCCAAACCACTAGCGGGCGCTACGAGCAGTACTTC | CASSQTTSGRYEQYF
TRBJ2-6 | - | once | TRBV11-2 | TGTGCCAGCAGACACCCTCTAACCGGGACAACCTCCCGGGGCGTCCTGACTTTC | CASRHPLTGTTSRGVLTF
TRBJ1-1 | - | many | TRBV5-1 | TGCGCCAGCAGCTTGGGGAGACTAATGAACACTGAAGCTTTCTTT | CASSLGRLMNTEAFF
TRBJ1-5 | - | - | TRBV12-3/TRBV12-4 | TGTGCCAGCAGTCCCGCGGGATATCAGCCCCAGCATTTT | CASSPAGYQPQHF
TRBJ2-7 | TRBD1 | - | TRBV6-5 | TGTGCCAGCAGTTACGGCCGGGACAGCCGCTACGAGCAGTACTTC | CASSYGRDSRYEQYF
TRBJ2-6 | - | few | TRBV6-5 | TGTGCCAGCAGTTACGAGCGACAGAGCTCTGGGGCCAACGTCCTGACTTTC | CASSYERQSSGANVLTF
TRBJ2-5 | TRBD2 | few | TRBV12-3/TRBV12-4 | TGTGCCAGCGGGAGCGGGAGGGGGGGTGAGACCCAGTACTTC | CASGSGRGGETQYF
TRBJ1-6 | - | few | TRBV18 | TGTGCCAGCTCACCGTTCAGGGTCATTGGTTCACCCCTCCACTTT | CASSPFRVIGSPLHF
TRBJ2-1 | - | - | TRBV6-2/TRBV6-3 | TGTGCCAGCATCCAGGGCAGGAGATCCTACAATGAGCAGTTCTTC | CASIQGRRSYNEQFF
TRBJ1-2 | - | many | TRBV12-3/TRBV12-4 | TGTGCCAGCGCCTTCGGGCAGGTCCGTGACTATGGCTACACCTTC | CASAFGQVRDYGYTF
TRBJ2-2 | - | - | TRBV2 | TGTGCCAGCATTGAGACCGGGGAGCTGTTTTTT | CASIETGELFF
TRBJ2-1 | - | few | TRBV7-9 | TGTGCCAGCAGCGCCAGGGGGGGCTCCTACAATGAGCAGTTCTTC | CASSARGGSYNEQFF
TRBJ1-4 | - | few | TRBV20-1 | TGCAGTGCTAGGGCTACAGGGAGTAATGAAAAACTGTTTTTT | CSARATGSNEKLFF
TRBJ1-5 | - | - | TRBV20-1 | TGCAGTGCTAGAGATCCCAAGGACGGCTATCGCAATCAGCCCCAGCATTTT | CSARDPKDGYRNQPQHF